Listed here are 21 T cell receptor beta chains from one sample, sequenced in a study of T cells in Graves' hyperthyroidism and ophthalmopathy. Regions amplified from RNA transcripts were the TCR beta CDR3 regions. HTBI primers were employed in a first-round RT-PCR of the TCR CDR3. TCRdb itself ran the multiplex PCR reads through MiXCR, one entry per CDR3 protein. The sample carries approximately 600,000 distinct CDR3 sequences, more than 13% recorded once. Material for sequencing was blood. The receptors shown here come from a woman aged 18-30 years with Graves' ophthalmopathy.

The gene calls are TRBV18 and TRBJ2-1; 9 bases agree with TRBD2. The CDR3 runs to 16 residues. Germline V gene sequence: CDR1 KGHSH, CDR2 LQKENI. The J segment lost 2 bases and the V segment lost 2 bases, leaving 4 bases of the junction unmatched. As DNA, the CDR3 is TGTGCCAGCTCACCAAAACGACTAGCGGCCTACAATGAGCAGTTCTTC. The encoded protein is CASSPKRLAAYNEQFF.

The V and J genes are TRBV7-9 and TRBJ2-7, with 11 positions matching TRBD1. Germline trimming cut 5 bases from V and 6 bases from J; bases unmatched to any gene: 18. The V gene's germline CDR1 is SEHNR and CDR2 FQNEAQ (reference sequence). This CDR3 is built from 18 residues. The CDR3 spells CASSQEVVGTGGVGEQYF. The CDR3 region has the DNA TGTGCCAGCAGCCAAGAGGTCGTCGGGACAGGGGGAGTTGGCGAGCAGTACTTC. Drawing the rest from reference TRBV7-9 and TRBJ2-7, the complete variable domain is DTGVSQNPRHKITKRGQNVTFRCDPISEHNRLYWYRQTLGQGPEFLTYFQNEAQLEKSRLLSDRFSAERPKGSFSTLEIQRTEQGDSAMYLCASSQEVVGTGGVGEQYFGPGTRLTVT.

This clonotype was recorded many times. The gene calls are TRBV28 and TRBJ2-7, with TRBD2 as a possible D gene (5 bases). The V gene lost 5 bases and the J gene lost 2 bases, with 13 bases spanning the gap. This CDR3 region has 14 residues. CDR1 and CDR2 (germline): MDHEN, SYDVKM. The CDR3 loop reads CASSPPWRTYEQYF. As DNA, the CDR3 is TGTGCCAGCAGTCCCCCGTGGAGGACCTACGAGCAGTACTTC.

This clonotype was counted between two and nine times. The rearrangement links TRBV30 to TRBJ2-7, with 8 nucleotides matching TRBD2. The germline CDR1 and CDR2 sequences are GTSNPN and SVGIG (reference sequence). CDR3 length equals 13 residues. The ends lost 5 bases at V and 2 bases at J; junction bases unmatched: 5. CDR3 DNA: TGTGCCTGGGCCAACGGGGGGGCCTACGAGCAGTACTTC. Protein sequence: CAWANGGAYEQYF.

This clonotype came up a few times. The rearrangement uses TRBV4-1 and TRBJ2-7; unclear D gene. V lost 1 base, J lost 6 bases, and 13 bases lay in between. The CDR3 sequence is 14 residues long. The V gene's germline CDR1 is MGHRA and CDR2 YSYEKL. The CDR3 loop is CASSQGIGSLEQYF. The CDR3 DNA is TGCGCCAGCAGCCAAGGTATAGGGTCCCTCGAGCAGTACTTC.

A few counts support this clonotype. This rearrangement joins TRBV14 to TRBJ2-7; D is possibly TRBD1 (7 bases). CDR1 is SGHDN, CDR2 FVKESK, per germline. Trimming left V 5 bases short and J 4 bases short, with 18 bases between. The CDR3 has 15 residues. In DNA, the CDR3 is TGTGCCAGCAGCTCTAGCGACAGGGCGGGGTACGAGCAGTACTTC. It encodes CASSSSDRAGYEQYF.

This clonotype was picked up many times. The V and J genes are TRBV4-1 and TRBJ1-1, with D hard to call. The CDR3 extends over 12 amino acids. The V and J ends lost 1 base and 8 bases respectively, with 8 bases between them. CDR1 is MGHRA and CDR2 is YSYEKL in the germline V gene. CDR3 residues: CASSQVGQEAFF. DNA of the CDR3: TGCGCCAGCAGCCAAGTTGGCCAGGAAGCTTTCTTT.

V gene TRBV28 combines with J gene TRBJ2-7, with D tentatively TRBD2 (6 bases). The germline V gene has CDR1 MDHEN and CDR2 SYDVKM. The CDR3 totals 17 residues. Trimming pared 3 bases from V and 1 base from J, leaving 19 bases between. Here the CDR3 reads CASSFPRDWGISYEQYF. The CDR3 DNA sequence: TGTGCCAGCAGTTTTCCCAGGGACTGGGGGATTTCCTACGAGCAGTACTTC.

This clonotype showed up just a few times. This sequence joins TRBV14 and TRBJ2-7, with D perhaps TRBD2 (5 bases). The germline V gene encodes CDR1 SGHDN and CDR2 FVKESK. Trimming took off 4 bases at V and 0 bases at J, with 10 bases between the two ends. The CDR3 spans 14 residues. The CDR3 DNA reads TGTGCCAGCAGCCTGAAAGCGGACTCCTACGAGCAGTACTTC. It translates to CASSLKADSYEQYF. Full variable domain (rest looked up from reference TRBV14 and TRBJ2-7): EAGVTQFPSHSVIEKGQTVTLRCDPISGHDNLYWYRRVMGKEIKFLLHFVKESKQDESGMPNNRFLAERTGGTYSTLKVQPAELEDSGVYFCASSLKADSYEQYFGPGTRLTVT.

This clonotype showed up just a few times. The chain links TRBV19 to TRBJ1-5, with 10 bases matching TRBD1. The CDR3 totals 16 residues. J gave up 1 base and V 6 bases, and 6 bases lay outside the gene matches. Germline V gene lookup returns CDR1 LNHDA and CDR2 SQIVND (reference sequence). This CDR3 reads CASRETGGGSNQPQHF. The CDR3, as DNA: TGTGCCAGTAGAGAGACAGGGGGCGGCAGCAATCAGCCCCAGCATTTT. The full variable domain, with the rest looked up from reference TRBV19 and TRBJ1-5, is DGGITQSPKYLFRKEGQNVTLSCEQNLNHDAMYWYRQDPGQGLRLIYYSQIVNDFQKGDIAEGYSVSREKKESFPLTVTSAQKNPTAFYLCASRETGGGSNQPQHFGDGTRLSIL.

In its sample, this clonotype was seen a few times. The CDR3 reads CASIKPGDNEQFF. The CDR3 nucleotides read TGCGCCAGCATTAAACCTGGGGACAATGAGCAGTTCTTC. V and J are TRBV4-1 and TRBJ2-1; D gene unclear. Germline V gene data show CDR1 as MGHRA and CDR2 as YSYEKL. V lost 7 bases and J 5 bases, leaving 12 bases between the germline ends. This CDR3 is built from 13 residues.

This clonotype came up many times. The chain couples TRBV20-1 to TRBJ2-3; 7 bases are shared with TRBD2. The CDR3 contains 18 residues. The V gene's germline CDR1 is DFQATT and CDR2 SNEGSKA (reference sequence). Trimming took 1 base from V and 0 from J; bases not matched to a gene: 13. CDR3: CSARATYSTSVSTDTQYF. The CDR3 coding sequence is TGCAGTGCTAGAGCCACCTATTCAACTAGCGTGAGCACAGATACGCAGTATTTT.

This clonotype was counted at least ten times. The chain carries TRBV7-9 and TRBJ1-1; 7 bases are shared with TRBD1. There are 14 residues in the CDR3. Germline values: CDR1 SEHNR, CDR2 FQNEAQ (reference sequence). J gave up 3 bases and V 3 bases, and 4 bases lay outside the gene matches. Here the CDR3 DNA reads TGTGCCAGCAGCTTCGGACAGGCTTACACTGAAGCTTTCTTT. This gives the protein CASSFGQAYTEAFF.

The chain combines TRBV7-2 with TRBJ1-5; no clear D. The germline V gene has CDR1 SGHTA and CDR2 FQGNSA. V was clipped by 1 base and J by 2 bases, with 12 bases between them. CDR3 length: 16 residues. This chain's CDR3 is CASSLVWERGNQPQHF. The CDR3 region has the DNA TGTGCCAGCAGCTTAGTCTGGGAAAGGGGCAATCAGCCCCAGCATTTT.

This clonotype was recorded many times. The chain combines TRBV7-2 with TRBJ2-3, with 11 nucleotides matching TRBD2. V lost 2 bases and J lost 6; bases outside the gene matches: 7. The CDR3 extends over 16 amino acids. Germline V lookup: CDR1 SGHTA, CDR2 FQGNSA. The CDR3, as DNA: TGTGCCAGCAGCTTACGCCTAGCGGGAGGAGGGGATACGCAGTATTTT. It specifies CASSLRLAGGGDTQYF.

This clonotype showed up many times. The CDR3 bases are TGCGCCAGCAGCTTTCTTTACAGGGGGCTAACCTACGAGCAGTACTTC. Protein sequence: CASSFLYRGLTYEQYF. This rearrangement joins TRBV5-1 to TRBJ2-7, with TRBD1 identical over 9 bases. This CDR3 is built from 16 residues. The V gene end was trimmed by 2 bases and the J gene end by 2 bases; junction bases not matched to a gene: 8. Germline CDR1 and CDR2: SGHRS and YFSETQ.

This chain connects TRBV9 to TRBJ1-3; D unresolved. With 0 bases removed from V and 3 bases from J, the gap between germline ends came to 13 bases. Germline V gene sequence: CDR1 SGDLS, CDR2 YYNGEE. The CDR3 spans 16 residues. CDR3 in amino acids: CASSVEGGRIGNTIYF. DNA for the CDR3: TGTGCCAGCAGCGTAGAGGGAGGCAGAATTGGAAACACCATATATTTT.

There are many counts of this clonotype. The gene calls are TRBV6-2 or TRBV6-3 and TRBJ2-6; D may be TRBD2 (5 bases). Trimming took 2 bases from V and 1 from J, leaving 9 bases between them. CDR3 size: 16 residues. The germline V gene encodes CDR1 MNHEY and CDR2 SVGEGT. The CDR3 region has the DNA TGTGCCAGCAGTTACCCCCGGGGATCTGGGGCCAACGTCCTGACTTTC. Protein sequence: CASSYPRGSGANVLTF.

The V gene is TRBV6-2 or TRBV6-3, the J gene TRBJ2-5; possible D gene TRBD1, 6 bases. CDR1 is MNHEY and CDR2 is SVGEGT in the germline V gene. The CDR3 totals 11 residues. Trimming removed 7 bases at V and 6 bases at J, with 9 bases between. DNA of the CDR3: TGTGCCAGCACACAGGGACAGACCCAGTACTTC. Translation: CASTQGQTQYF.

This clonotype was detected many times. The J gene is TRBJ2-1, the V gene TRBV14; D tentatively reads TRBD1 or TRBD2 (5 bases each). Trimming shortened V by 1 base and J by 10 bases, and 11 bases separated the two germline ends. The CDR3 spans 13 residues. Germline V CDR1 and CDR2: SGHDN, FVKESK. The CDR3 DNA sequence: TGTGCCAGCAGCCAAGTGGTTGAGGGGGAGCAGTTCTTC. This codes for CASSQVVEGEQFF.

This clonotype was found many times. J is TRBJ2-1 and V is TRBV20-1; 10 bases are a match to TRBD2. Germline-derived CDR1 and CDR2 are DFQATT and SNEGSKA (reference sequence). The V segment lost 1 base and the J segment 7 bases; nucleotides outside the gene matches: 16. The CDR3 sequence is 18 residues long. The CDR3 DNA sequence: TGCAGTGCTAGAGCCCGGGGGGCTAGCGGGAGTAGTACTAATGAGCAGTTCTTC. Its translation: CSARARGASGSSTNEQFF.